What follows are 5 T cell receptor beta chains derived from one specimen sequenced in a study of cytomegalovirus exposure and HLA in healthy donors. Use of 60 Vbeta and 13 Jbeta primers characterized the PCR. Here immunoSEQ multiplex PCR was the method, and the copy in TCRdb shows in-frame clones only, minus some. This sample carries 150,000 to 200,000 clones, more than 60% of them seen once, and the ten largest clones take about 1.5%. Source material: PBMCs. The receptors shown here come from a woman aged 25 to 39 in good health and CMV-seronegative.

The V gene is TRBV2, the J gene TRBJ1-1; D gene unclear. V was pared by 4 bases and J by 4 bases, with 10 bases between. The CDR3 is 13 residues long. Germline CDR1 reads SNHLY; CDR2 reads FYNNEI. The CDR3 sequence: CASSGWRGTEAFF. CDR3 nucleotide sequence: TGTGCCAGCAGTGGCTGGCGGGGCACTGAAGCTTTCTTT.

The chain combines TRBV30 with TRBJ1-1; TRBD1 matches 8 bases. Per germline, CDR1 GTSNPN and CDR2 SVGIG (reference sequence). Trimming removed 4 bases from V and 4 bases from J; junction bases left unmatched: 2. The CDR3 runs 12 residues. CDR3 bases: TGTGCCTGGACAGGGGGCGTCACTGAAGCTTTCTTT. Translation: CAWTGGVTEAFF.

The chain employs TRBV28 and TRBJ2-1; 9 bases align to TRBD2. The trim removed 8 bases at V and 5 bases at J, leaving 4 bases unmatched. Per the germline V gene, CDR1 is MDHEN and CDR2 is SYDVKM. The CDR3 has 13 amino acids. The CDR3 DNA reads TGTGCCAGCCGACTAGCGGATGACAATGAGCAGTTCTTC. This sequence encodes CASRLADDNEQFF.

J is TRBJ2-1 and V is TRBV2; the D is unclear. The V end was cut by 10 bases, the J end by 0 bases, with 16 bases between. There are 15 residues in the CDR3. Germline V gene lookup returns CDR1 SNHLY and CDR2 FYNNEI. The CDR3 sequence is CATTWAPSSYNEQFF. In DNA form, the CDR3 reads TGTGCCACCACTTGGGCCCCCAGCTCCTACAATGAGCAGTTCTTC.

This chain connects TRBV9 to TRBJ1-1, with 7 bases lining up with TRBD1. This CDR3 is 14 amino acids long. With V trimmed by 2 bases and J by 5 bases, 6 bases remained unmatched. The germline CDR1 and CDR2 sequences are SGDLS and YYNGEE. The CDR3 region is CASSVWTGQTEAFF. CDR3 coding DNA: TGTGCCAGCAGCGTTTGGACAGGTCAGACTGAAGCTTTCTTT.